This T cell receptor beta chain originates from a study of shared clonotypes between healthy human individuals. Trimming took off 3 bases at V and 5 bases at J, with 23 bases between the two ends. Germline V gene data show CDR1 as LNHNV and CDR2 as YYDKDF (reference sequence). The CDR3 sequence is 18 residues long. Sequencing used immunoSEQ multiplex PCR; TCRdb keeps in-frame clones, though not all of them. In the table there are 1.6 million or so clones, 98% of which are singletons. This clonotype was sampled from a man aged 25-45 years in good health. The specimen sequenced was naive CD4+ T cells sorted from blood. Subset described: CD45RA+ positively selected. The V and J genes are TRBV15 and TRBJ2-1; D assignment may be TRBD1 or TRBD2 (6 bases each). CDR3 DNA: TGTGCCACCAGCAGCCTTAGAGGGGGGCCTACACTGGACAATGAGCAGTTCTTC. Translating gives CATSSLRGGPTLDNEQFF.